These 15 T cell receptor beta chains were sequenced from one sample in a study of cytomegalovirus exposure and HLA in healthy donors. Some clones are missing from TCRdb's copy, which holds only in-frame ones; the method was immunoSEQ multiplex PCR. The sample shows 100,000 to 150,000 clones, under 90% of them seen only once. Specimen: PBMCs. The receptors come from a man under 40 in good health and CMV-seronegative.

This chain joins TRBV5-4 and TRBJ2-7; 8 nucleotides match TRBD1. Looked up from germline, CDR1 is SGHNT and CDR2 is YYREEE (reference sequence). V dropped 5 bases and J dropped 6; count of bases not matched to a gene: 10. The CDR3 covers 14 residues. The CDR3 bases are TGTGCCAGCAGAGCCGGGACAGGTGGTTCCGAGCAGTACTTC. It is translated as CASRAGTGGSEQYF.

V is TRBV19 and J is TRBJ1-3; perhaps TRBD1 as D (6 bases). CDR3 size: 15 residues. Germline CDR1 and CDR2: LNHDA and SQIVND (reference sequence). Between the trimmed V and J ends, which lost 2 bases and 3 bases, there was a span of 11 bases. The CDR3 DNA reads TGTGCCAGTAGTATACCGGACAGTTATGGAAACACCATATATTTT. Encoded protein: CASSIPDSYGNTIYF.

This rearrangement joins TRBV11-1 to TRBJ1-5; D is unclear. CDR3 length: 13 residues. Trimming removed 1 base from V and 3 bases from J, with 4 bases in between. Per germline, CDR1 SGHAT and CDR2 FQDESV (reference sequence). The CDR3 region has the DNA TGTGCCAGCAGCTTAGGACTCAATCAGCCCCAGCATTTT. This codes for CASSLGLNQPQHF.

The chain recombines TRBV9 with TRBJ1-6, with D perhaps TRBD1 (6 bases). This CDR3 contains 13 residues. CDR1 and CDR2 (germline): SGDLS, YYNGEE. V lost 4 bases and J 10 bases, leaving 12 bases between the germline ends. DNA for the CDR3: TGTGCCAGCAGCACCACAGGGAACTCACCCCTCCACTTT. Translated: CASSTTGNSPLHF.

V is TRBV5-4 and J is TRBJ2-6; D not certain. CDR1 is SGHNT and CDR2 is YYREEE in the germline V gene (reference sequence). Trimming took off 4 bases at V and 0 bases at J, with 8 bases between the two ends. The CDR3 consists of 15 residues. The CDR3 coding sequence is TGTGCCAGCAGCCATCAGTACTCTGGGGCCAACGTCCTGACTTTC. Translation: CASSHQYSGANVLTF.

The chain joins TRBV18 to TRBJ2-2, with D possibly matching TRBD1 (6 bases). Trimming stripped 6 bases from V and 6 bases from J, with 20 bases between. CDR3 length: 16 residues. From germline, CDR1 is KGHSH and CDR2 LQKENI. The CDR3 sequence is CASSQDRILSAGELFF. The CDR3 DNA is TGTGCCAGCTCCCAGGACAGAATATTGAGCGCCGGGGAGCTGTTTTTT.

The chain links TRBV7-9 to TRBJ2-7; a possible D gene is TRBD2 (6 bases). The CDR3 contains 13 residues. Germline CDR1 SEHNR, CDR2 FQNEAQ (reference sequence). The V and J ends lost 5 bases and 7 bases respectively, with 15 bases between them. In nucleotides, the CDR3 is TGTGCCAGCAGCACTCGGGACTCACCTGAGCAGTACTTC. Translating it yields CASSTRDSPEQYF.

The chain couples TRBV15 to TRBJ2-5, with D uncertain. The germline V gene encodes CDR1 LNHNV and CDR2 YYDKDF (reference sequence). CDR3 length equals 14 residues. The V end lost 3 bases, the J end lost 5 bases, and 13 bases lay between the germline ends. CDR3 DNA sequence: TGTGCCACCAGCAGTGGTTACAGAGCCGAGACCCAGTACTTC. Its translation is CATSSGYRAETQYF.

The chain links TRBV27 to TRBJ2-6, with D unclear. Looked up from germline, CDR1 is MNHEY and CDR2 is SMNVEV (reference sequence). V was shortened by 3 bases and J by 4 bases, with 7 bases between the two germline ends. The CDR3 runs 14 residues. CDR3 amino acids: CASSLATGANVLTF. DNA for the CDR3: TGTGCCAGCAGTTTGGCAACCGGGGCCAACGTCCTGACTTTC.

This clone was recorded only once. This chain joins TRBV28 and TRBJ1-2, with TRBD1 as a possible D gene (5 bases). Trimming removed 4 bases at V and 7 bases at J, with 7 bases between. The germline CDR1 and CDR2 sequences are MDHEN and SYDVKM. CDR3 length: 11 residues. The CDR3: CASSYGGGYTF. In DNA, the CDR3 is TGTGCCAGCAGTTACGGGGGTGGCTACACCTTC.

This chain links TRBV11-2 with TRBJ2-5, with a possible D match to TRBD1 (6 bases). V gave up 0 bases and J gave up 5 bases, with 10 bases separating them. The length of the CDR3 is 14 residues. Germline CDR1 reads SGHAT; CDR2 reads FQNNGV. CDR3 DNA sequence: TGTGCCAGCAGCTTAGAGGCACAGGGTGAGACCCAGTACTTC. Translated: CASSLEAQGETQYF.

The genes are TRBV5-4 and TRBJ2-1; 7 nucleotides line up with TRBD1. CDR1 and CDR2 (germline): SGHNT, YYREEE (reference sequence). CDR3 length: 15 amino acids. V dropped 4 bases and J dropped 3; count of bases not matched to a gene: 7. CDR3 sequence: CASSAGDSHYNEQFF. The CDR3 DNA follows: TGTGCCAGCAGCGCTGGGGACAGCCACTACAATGAGCAGTTCTTC.

This clone is a singleton in its sample. Written as DNA, the CDR3 is TGTGCCAGCAGCTTCGCCGGGACTAGCATTCCAGATACGCAGTATTTT. It specifies CASSFAGTSIPDTQYF. The rearrangement joins TRBV9 to TRBJ2-3, with 9 bases identical to TRBD2. Germline V gene lookup returns CDR1 SGDLS and CDR2 YYNGEE. The CDR3 has 16 residues. V shed 4 bases, J shed 4 bases, and the junction held 10 bases outside the gene matches.

This clone was observed once. The chain combines TRBV6-6 with TRBJ1-6; D unclear. V lost 6 bases and J lost 7, with 4 bases in between. Germline V gene sequence: CDR1 MNHNY, CDR2 SVGAGI (reference sequence). This CDR3 is 11 amino acids long. CDR3 loop: CASSLNSPLHF. CDR3 nucleotide sequence: TGTGCCAGCAGCCTAAATTCACCCCTCCACTTT.

The rearrangement joins TRBV27 to TRBJ1-1; D is unresolved. The CDR3 covers 13 residues. Per the germline V gene, CDR1 is MNHEY and CDR2 is SMNVEV (reference sequence). V shed 5 bases and J shed 1 base, with 8 bases lying between them. CDR3 protein: CASSVGPNTEAFF. The CDR3 nucleotides read TGTGCCAGCAGTGTGGGCCCGAACACTGAAGCTTTCTTT.